This is a list of T cell receptor beta chains from one sample in a study of blood T cell repertoires in COVID-19. Clones were read by immunoSEQ multiplex PCR, and TCRdb kept only the in-frame ones, dropping some. The sample consists of 65,000 to 85,000 clones, more than 75% of them appearing once. What was sequenced was peripheral blood. These receptors were taken from a human donor in a cohort sampled during active COVID-19. Both conserved end residues are part of each CDR3.

V gene,J gene,CDR3 protein
TRBV5-1,TRBJ2-1,CASSWGEGGQARKFF
TRBV19,TRBJ2-1,CASEGQPYNEQFF
TRBV10-3,TRBJ1-5,CAISESTGKGQPQHF
TRBV5-1,TRBJ1-5,CASSTQGDQPQHF
TRBV7-9,TRBJ1-3,CASSRQGGYSGNTIYF
TRBV2,TRBJ2-7,CASSERAGGSYEQYF
TRBV2,TRBJ2-3,CASSVLAGTDTQYF
TRBV7-8,TRBJ2-5,CASSFTSGGVEETQYF
TRBV6-5,TRBJ2-1,CASSYSSGSGYNEQFF
TRBV7-2,TRBJ1-3,CASSLGFRGGGNTIYF
TRBV5-1,TRBJ2-2,CASTGDSNTGELFF
TRBV24-1,TRBJ2-1,CATSDSGSHEQFF
TRBV15,TRBJ1-1,CATSRGVVGVNTEAFF
TRBV9,TRBJ2-3,CASSVADQAPGWTSGRISTDTQYF
TRBV4-1,TRBJ1-3,CASSQDRSGNTIYF
TRBV9,TRBJ2-7,CASSVGNSVPYEQYF
TRBV7-9,TRBJ1-2,CASSLTGQGHAF
TRBV7-9,TRBJ2-3,CASSWTSGRADDTQYF
TRBV10-3,TRBJ1-5,CATGTGDQPQHF
TRBV19,TRBJ1-5,CASRMGQGYSNQPQHF
TRBV7-9,TRBJ2-5,CASIKQQGVGETQYF
TRBV14,TRBJ2-3,CASSQVAGVYTDTQYF
TRBV11-3,TRBJ2-3,CASSLGNRVADTQYF
TRBV28,TRBJ2-2,CASRQSTGNTGELFF
TRBV6-4,TRBJ2-1,CASSDSIAGGNEQFF
TRBV5-1,TRBJ1-2,CASSLARVDGSNYGYTF
TRBV14,TRBJ2-1,CASSPWTGLLGNEQFF
TRBV4-1,TRBJ1-5,CASSQDLGFKPQHF
TRBV7-9,TRBJ2-1,CASSPPGTSWNEQFF
TRBV2,TRBJ1-3,CASSDPGQRNTIYF
TRBV4-1,TRBJ2-3,CASSLRDTGTDTQYF
TRBV18,TRBJ2-7,CASSPGAGLHEQYF
TRBV3-1/TRBV3-2,TRBJ1-2,CASSQRDRNYGYTF
TRBV7-2,TRBJ1-5,CASSLAGQVNQPQHF
TRBV7-3,TRBJ2-3,CASSLWRTDTQYF
TRBV5-1,TRBJ2-1,CASSTSGGSSYNEQFF
TRBV20-1,TRBJ2-1,CSARDNPSEFF
TRBV11-3,TRBJ2-7,CASSLDISGGDSYEQYF
TRBV7-2,TRBJ2-3,CASSKRASEDTQYF
TRBV14,TRBJ1-2,CASSPTRGRNYGYTF
TRBV28,TRBJ2-1,CASSPSAPLAGGSNEQFF
TRBV1,TRBJ2-7,CTSSPRGGGRALEQYF
TRBV5-1,TRBJ1-1,CASSGRSPEGSEAFF
TRBV7-8,TRBJ1-6,CASSAQGEGVSPLHF
TRBV5-1,TRBJ2-1,CASSLAPQGLEFYNEQFF
TRBV18,TRBJ2-2,CASSPLGQGGTGELFF
TRBV10-1,TRBJ2-1,CASSDPMTAYNEQFF
TRBV7-9,TRBJ1-3,CASSTNRDRAYILSGNTIYF
TRBV12-3/TRBV12-4,TRBJ2-7,CASSGGGAKQYF
TRBV6-5,TRBJ2-7,CASLGTRSYEQYF
TRBV20-1,TRBJ2-3,CSAQGGDTQYF
TRBV6-1,TRBJ1-1,CASSAGTGFVSATEAFF
TRBV28,TRBJ2-1,CASSLPTGGAYNEQFF
TRBV7-8,TRBJ1-2,CASSQRTGAGYTF